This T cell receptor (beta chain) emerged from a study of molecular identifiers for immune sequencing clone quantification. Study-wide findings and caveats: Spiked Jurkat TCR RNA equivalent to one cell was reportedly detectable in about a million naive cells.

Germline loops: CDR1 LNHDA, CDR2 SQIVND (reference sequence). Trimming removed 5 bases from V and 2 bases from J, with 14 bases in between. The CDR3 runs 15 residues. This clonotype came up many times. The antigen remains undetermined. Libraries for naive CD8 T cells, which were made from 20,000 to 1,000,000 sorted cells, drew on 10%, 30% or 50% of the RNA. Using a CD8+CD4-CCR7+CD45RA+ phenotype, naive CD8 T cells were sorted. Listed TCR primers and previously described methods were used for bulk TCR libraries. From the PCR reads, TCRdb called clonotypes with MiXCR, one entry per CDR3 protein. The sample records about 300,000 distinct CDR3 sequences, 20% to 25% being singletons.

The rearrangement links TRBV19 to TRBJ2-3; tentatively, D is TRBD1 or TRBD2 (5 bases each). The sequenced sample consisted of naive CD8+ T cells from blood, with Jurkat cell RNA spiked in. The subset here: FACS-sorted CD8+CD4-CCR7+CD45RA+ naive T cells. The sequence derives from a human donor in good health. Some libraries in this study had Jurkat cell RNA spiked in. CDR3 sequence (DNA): TGTGCCAGTAGTGCATCGGGACCCAACACAGATACGCAGTATTTT. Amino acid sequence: CASSASGPNTDTQYF.